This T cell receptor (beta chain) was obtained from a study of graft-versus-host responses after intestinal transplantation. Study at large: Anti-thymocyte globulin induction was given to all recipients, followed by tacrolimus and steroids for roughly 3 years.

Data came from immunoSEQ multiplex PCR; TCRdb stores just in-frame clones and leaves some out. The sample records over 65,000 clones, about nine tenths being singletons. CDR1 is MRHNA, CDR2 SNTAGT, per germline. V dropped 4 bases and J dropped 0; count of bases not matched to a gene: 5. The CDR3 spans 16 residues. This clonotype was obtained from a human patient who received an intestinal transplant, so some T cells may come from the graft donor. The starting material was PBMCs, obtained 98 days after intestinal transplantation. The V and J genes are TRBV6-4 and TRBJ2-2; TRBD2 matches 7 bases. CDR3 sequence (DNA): TGTGCCAGCAGTGGGCTAGCGGAGACGAACACCGGGGAGCTGTTTTTT. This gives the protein CASSGLAETNTGELFF.